Listed below are T cell receptor beta chains from one sample, sequenced in a study of cytomegalovirus exposure and HLA in healthy donors. This table comes from immunoSEQ multiplex PCR, and its TCRdb copy is limited to in-frame clones, with some not included. The data contain approximately 200,000 clones, less than 85% of them singletons. Specimen: PBMCs. Receptors originate from a girl aged 2 to 10 in good health and CMV-seronegative. Each CDR3 is given with its conserved first and last residue.

CDR3: CASSSQNEQFF
V: TRBV19
J: TRBJ2-1

CDR3: CASSIGRAGLNNEQFF
V: TRBV19
J: TRBJ2-1

CDR3: CASSLGQGAYEQYF
V: TRBV5-1
J: TRBJ2-7

CDR3: CASSSIVAGVTGELFF
V: TRBV13
J: TRBJ2-2

CDR3: CASSFLGSNQPQHF
V: TRBV5-4
J: TRBJ1-5

CDR3: CASSLSGGADGYTF
V: TRBV7-9
J: TRBJ1-2

CDR3: CASSSSISSYEQYF
V: TRBV5-1
J: TRBJ2-7

CDR3: CASTSLGGSEGYTF
V: TRBV5-4
J: TRBJ1-2

CDR3: CASSEFWASGVQETQYF
V: TRBV2
J: TRBJ2-5

CDR3: CASSSANGRGSRSEQFF
V: TRBV13
J: TRBJ2-1

CDR3: CAWSQNHNEQFF
V: TRBV30
J: TRBJ2-1

CDR3: CASSIRVTNEKLFF
V: TRBV19
J: TRBJ1-4

CDR3: CASSLGQGPYEQYF
V: TRBV27
J: TRBJ2-7

CDR3: CASNADRAGANVLTF
V: TRBV6-1
J: TRBJ2-6

CDR3: CASSTGDEQFF
V: TRBV7-9
J: TRBJ2-1

CDR3: CSVSDRGREKLFF
V: TRBV29-1
J: TRBJ1-4

CDR3: CAIRTGVDSYNEQFF
V: TRBV10-3
J: TRBJ2-1

CDR3: CASSPRAPGNYKNEQFF
V: TRBV2
J: TRBJ2-1

CDR3: CASSQGRRKGTGELFF
V: TRBV4-2
J: TRBJ2-2

CDR3: CASSLAGGRGSFGYTF
V: TRBV5-4
J: TRBJ1-2

CDR3: CASIGESSYNEQFF
V: TRBV2
J: TRBJ2-1

CDR3: CASSEGQGPQPQHF
V: TRBV6-1
J: TRBJ1-5

CDR3: CASSKERQENTEAFF
V: TRBV21-1
J: TRBJ1-1

CDR3: CASSVGNTGANEKLFF
V: TRBV9
J: TRBJ1-4

CDR3: CASRGGTDTEAFF
V: TRBV5-4
J: TRBJ1-1

CDR3: CASSLAFNEQFF
V: TRBV5-1
J: TRBJ2-1

CDR3: CASSVVSTGELFF
V: TRBV19
J: TRBJ2-2

CDR3: CASRPTGVAEAFF
V: TRBV5-1
J: TRBJ1-1

CDR3: CASSFRGGDTQYF
V: TRBV7-9
J: TRBJ2-3

CDR3: CASSAPGWGSNQPQHF
V: TRBV25-1
J: TRBJ1-5

CDR3: CASSQTIPQTGRPDGYTF
V: TRBV4-1
J: TRBJ1-2

CDR3: CASSHNAADTGELFF
V: TRBV7-6
J: TRBJ2-2

CDR3: CASRGLETQYF
V: TRBV6-5
J: TRBJ2-5

CDR3: CASSWTAGNEKLFF
V: TRBV27
J: TRBJ1-4

CDR3: CASSLEPGEMAFF
V: TRBV7-8
J: TRBJ1-1

CDR3: CASSPEGGQGTDTQYF
V: TRBV6-4
J: TRBJ2-3

CDR3: CASSMWGALDQYF
V: TRBV19
J: TRBJ2-5

CDR3: CASSQSGTGVEQYF
V: TRBV23-1
J: TRBJ2-7

CDR3: CASRSWTTNQETQYF
V: TRBV19
J: TRBJ2-5

CDR3: CASASGFASNQPQHF
V: TRBV30
J: TRBJ1-5